The 18 T cell receptor beta chains given below trace back to one sample, sequenced in a study of CD8+ T cells in alopecia areata. Investigators isolated RNA and reverse transcribed it into cDNA to act as the sequencing template. The method was immunoSEQ multiplex PCR; TCRdb's version includes in-frame clones alone and lacks a portion of them. This sample has hundreds of thousands of clones, with 58% found just once. The treatment here: oral pan-JAK inhibitor, 5-10 mg twice daily. Sequencing used CD4+ T cells sorted from blood, obtained at week 24, from a patient treated with tofacitinib. These receptors were obtained from a human donor with alopecia areata.

The V call is TRBV30, the J call TRBJ1-1, with unresolved D. The CDR3 contains 14 residues. Germline V gene sequence: CDR1 GTSNPN, CDR2 SVGIG (reference sequence). V shed 2 bases and J shed 2 bases, with 12 bases lying between them. CDR3 sequence reads: CAWSWVWGNTEAFF. For the CDR3, the DNA is TGTGCCTGGAGTTGGGTTTGGGGAAACACTGAAGCTTTCTTT.

The chain recombines TRBV20-1 with TRBJ2-3, with unresolved D. Per the germline V gene, CDR1 is DFQATT and CDR2 is SNEGSKA (reference sequence). This CDR3 contains 11 residues. V gave up 5 bases and J gave up 5 bases, with 8 bases separating them. The CDR3 is CSAFEGDTQYF. CDR3 nucleotides: TGCAGTGCTTTTGAAGGAGATACGCAGTATTTT.

The chain employs TRBV21-1 and TRBJ2-5; the table's D call of TRBD2 was not tested on the DNA. TRBV21-1 constitutes a pseudogene. The CDR3 length is 11 residues. CDR3 in amino acids: CASSNKETQYF. In DNA, the CDR3 is TGTGCCAGCAGCAATAAAGAGACCCAGTACTTC.

J is TRBJ2-2 and V is TRBV29-1, with TRBD1 as a possible D gene (6 bases). This CDR3 is 12 amino acids long. Germline V gene data show CDR1 as SQVTM and CDR2 as ANQGSEA. V lost 6 bases, J lost 6 bases, and 11 bases lay in between. CDR3 in amino acids: CSVRTGSGELFF. CDR3 in DNA: TGCAGCGTCCGAACAGGGTCCGGGGAGCTGTTTTTT.

The chain links TRBV5-1 to TRBJ2-3; TRBD1 matches at 7 bases. Germline V gene lookup returns CDR1 SGHRS and CDR2 YFSETQ. Trimming took 4 bases from V and 2 from J; bases not matched to a gene: 10. This CDR3 is 16 amino acids long. The CDR3 is CASSIATGPTTDTQYF. The CDR3 DNA reads as TGCGCCAGCAGCATCGCGACAGGGCCCACCACAGATACGCAGTATTTT.

V is TRBV2 and J is TRBJ1-5, with D maybe TRBD1 (6 bases). Trimming removed 6 bases from V and 0 bases from J, with 12 bases in between. Looked up from germline, CDR1 is SNHLY and CDR2 is FYNNEI. This CDR3 region has 15 residues. The CDR3 sequence is CASRLDSYSNQPQHF. CDR3 sequence (DNA): TGTGCCAGCAGGTTGGACAGTTATAGCAATCAGCCCCAGCATTTT.

This clone was seen a handful of times. This sequence joins TRBV7-9 and TRBJ1-3; D may be TRBD1 (5 bases). Germline values: CDR1 SEHNR, CDR2 FQNEAQ (reference sequence). V dropped 5 bases and J dropped 2 bases, with 10 bases sitting between them. The CDR3 extends over 14 amino acids. As DNA, the CDR3 is TGTGCCAGCAGCCCCGGGACTACTGGAAACACCATATATTTT. Protein product: CASSPGTTGNTIYF.

J is TRBJ1-1 and V is TRBV30; D perhaps matches TRBD1 (6 bases). Per the germline V gene, CDR1 is GTSNPN and CDR2 is SVGIG (reference sequence). This CDR3 is 14 amino acids long. V dropped 5 bases and J dropped 5 bases, with 18 bases sitting between them. CDR3 bases: TGTGCCTGGTACAAACAGGGCGGGGGAACTGAAGCTTTCTTT. Its protein product is CAWYKQGGGTEAFF.

The chain couples TRBV30 to TRBJ2-4; maybe TRBD1 (5 bases). Germline V gives CDR1 GTSNPN, CDR2 SVGIG (reference sequence). V was cut by 3 bases and J by 5 bases, with 11 bases left in between. The CDR3 runs to 13 residues. The DNA for the CDR3 is TGTGCCTGGAGAACCACAGGACAAAACATTCAGTACTTC. Translation gives CAWRTTGQNIQYF. The variable domain in full, completed from reference TRBV30 and TRBJ2-4, reads SQTIHQWPATLVQPVGSPLSLECTVEGTSNPNLYWYRQAAGRGLQLLFYSVGIGQISSEVPQNLSASRPQDRQFILSSKKLLLSDSGFYLCAWRTTGQNIQYFGAGTRLSVL.

The V gene is TRBV5-1, the J gene TRBJ2-5; the D gene is possibly TRBD2 (6 bases). The V gene's germline CDR1 is SGHRS and CDR2 YFSETQ. Trimming removed 1 base from V and 4 bases from J, with 14 bases in between. The length of the CDR3 is 15 residues. The CDR3 coding sequence is TGCGCCAGCAGCTTGTGGGGGGTATCGCCAGAGACCCAGTACTTC. It specifies CASSLWGVSPETQYF.

This chain joins TRBV29-1 and TRBJ2-3; possibly TRBD2 for D (5 bases). The CDR3 is 14 residues long. The ends were cut back, 3 bases at V and 3 bases at J, with 13 bases in the middle. Germline V CDR1 and CDR2: SQVTM, ANQGSEA. In DNA, the CDR3 is TGCAGCGTTGATACCCTAGCTCGAACAGATACGCAGTATTTT. Amino acids: CSVDTLARTDTQYF.

The gene calls are TRBV7-8 and TRBJ2-3; D might be TRBD1 (5 bases). The V gene's germline CDR1 is SGHVS and CDR2 FQNEAQ. The CDR3 runs 18 residues. The ends were cut back, 2 bases at V and 2 bases at J, with 20 bases in the middle. In DNA, the CDR3 is TGTGCCAGCAGCTTAACCGCCGCCGCAGGGTCCGTCACAGATACGCAGTATTTT. Residues: CASSLTAAAGSVTDTQYF.

This chain uses TRBV7-6 with TRBJ2-5; D perhaps matches TRBD2 (5 bases). Germline CDR1 and CDR2: SGHVS and FNYEAQ. The CDR3 is made up of 18 amino acids. V was pared by 1 base and J by 7 bases, with 25 bases between. CDR3 sequence: CASSLVSFNGARAVTQYF. In DNA, the CDR3 is TGTGCCAGCAGCTTAGTCTCGTTTAATGGAGCGAGGGCCGTGACCCAGTACTTC. The whole variable domain, remainder taken from reference TRBV7-6 and TRBJ2-5, is GAGVSQSPRYKVTKRGQDVALRCDPISGHVSLYWYRQALGQGPEFLTYFNYEAQQDKSGLPNDRFSAERPEGSISTLTIQRTEQRDSAMYRCASSLVSFNGARAVTQYFGPGTRLLVL.

J is TRBJ1-2 and V is TRBV5-6; D is unclear. The CDR3 consists of 14 residues. Between the trimmed V and J ends, which lost 4 bases and 5 bases, there was a span of 15 bases. Germline loops: CDR1 SGHDT, CDR2 YYEEEE. The CDR3 loop is CASSPLGATYGYTF. The CDR3 bases are TGTGCCAGCAGCCCGCTGGGAGCCACATATGGCTACACCTTC.

This chain uses TRBV25-1 with TRBJ2-5; the D gene could be TRBD1 or TRBD2 (5 bases each). V lost 4 bases to trimming and J lost 6 bases, with 18 bases between them. This CDR3 region has 15 residues. Germline-derived CDR1 and CDR2 are MGHDK and SYGVNS. The CDR3, as DNA: TGTGCCAGCAGTGGGGGGTGGACCCTCGCCCAGACCCAGTACTTC. Protein sequence: CASSGGWTLAQTQYF.

This rearrangement joins TRBV30 to TRBJ2-7; D not resolved. CDR1 is GTSNPN and CDR2 is SVGIG in the germline V gene (reference sequence). V was pared by 0 bases and J by 5 bases, with 14 bases between. The CDR3 loop spans 14 amino acids. The CDR3 coding sequence is TGTGCCTGGAGTGTTAAAGGACCCAACGACGAGCAGTACTTC. Its translation is CAWSVKGPNDEQYF.

The chain is built from TRBV11-2 and TRBJ2-1; 13 bases align to TRBD2. This CDR3 is 16 amino acids long. The trim removed 1 base at V and 10 bases at J, leaving 7 bases unmatched. Germline values: CDR1 SGHAT, CDR2 FQNNGV. CDR3 nucleotides: TGTGCCAGCAGCTTAGCGAGACTAGCGGGGGGCGGGGAGCAGTTCTTC. This gives the protein CASSLARLAGGGEQFF.

The V gene is TRBV15, the J gene TRBJ2-3, with TRBD2 matching 8 bases. V trimming: 3 bases; J trimming: 2 bases; junction bases outside the gene matches: 4. The CDR3 runs to 15 residues. Germline-derived CDR1 and CDR2 are LNHNV and YYDKDF (reference sequence). The CDR3 DNA reads as TGTGCCACCAGCAGGTCAGCGGGGGACACAGATACGCAGTATTTT. Protein: CATSRSAGDTDTQYF. Together with reference TRBV15 and TRBJ2-3, the CDR3 gives the full variable domain: DAMVIQNPRYQVTQFGKPVTLSCSQTLNHNVMYWYQQKSSQAPKLLFHYYDKDFNNEADTPDNFQSRRPNTSFCFLDIRSPGLGDTAMYLCATSRSAGDTDTQYFGPGTRLTVL.